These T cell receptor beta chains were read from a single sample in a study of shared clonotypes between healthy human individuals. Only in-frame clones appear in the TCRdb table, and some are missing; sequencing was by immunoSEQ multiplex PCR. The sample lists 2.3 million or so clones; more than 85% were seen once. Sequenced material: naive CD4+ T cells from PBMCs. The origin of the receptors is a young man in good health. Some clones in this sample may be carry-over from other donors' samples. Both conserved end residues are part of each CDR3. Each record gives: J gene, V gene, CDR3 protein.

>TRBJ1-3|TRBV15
CATSRIQRNTIYF
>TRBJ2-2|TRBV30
CAWSAGNTGELFF
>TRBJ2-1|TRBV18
CASSPGLAADNEQFF
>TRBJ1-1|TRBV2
CASSDDRVGTEAFF
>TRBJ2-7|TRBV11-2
CASSPGLAVSYEQYF
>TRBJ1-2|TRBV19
CASSIVLGGNYGYTF
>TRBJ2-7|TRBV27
CASSGGWSYEQYF
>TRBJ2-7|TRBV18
CASSPGLWEQYF
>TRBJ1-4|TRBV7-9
CASSPSVVSNEKLFF
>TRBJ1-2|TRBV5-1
CASSQFDRGYGYTF
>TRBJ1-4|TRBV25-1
CASSGPGTGYEKLFF
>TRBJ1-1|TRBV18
CASSPTGFINTEAFF
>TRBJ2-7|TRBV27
CASSLFVRTPPYEQYF
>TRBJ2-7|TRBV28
CASSPGLPDEQYF
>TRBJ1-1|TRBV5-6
CASSPGQTSMNTEAFF
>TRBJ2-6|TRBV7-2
CASSFVRAGANVLTF
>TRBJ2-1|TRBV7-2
CASSLGSVNEQFF
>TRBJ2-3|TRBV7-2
CASSLAGADTQYF
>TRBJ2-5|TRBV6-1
CASSRQTVQVTQYF
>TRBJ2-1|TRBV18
CASSPITGTSGRSEQFF
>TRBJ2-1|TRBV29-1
CSASGLAGHNEQFF
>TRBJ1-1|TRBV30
CAWSVGTNTEAFF
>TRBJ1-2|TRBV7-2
CASSLERGGYTF
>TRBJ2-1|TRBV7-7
CASSLDRSNEQFF
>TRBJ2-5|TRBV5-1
CASSLGAGQSGETQYF
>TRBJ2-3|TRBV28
CASSSRQGGSDTQYF
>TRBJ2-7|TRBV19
CASRGDRGYKQYF
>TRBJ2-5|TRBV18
CASSKREQETQYF
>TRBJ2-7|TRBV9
CASSVATPYEQYF
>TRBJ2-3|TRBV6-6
CASSYQSGRGTDTQYF
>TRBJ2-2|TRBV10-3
CAISDRGQGAPIGELFF
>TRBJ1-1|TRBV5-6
CASSAKGWGLLSSDTEAFF